Reported below is one TCR beta chain. What it binds is not known. This sample stems from a study of cytomegalovirus exposure and HLA in healthy donors. Whole-study results and caveats: Most observed TCR sequences were rare, whereas some public TCRs were detected in many donors. A later analysis linked 15,000 to 20,000 TCR beta sequences to HLA alleles at 0.05 false discovery rate.

Vbeta (60) and Jbeta (13) primers were used in the PCR. Data came from immunoSEQ multiplex PCR; TCRdb stores just in-frame clones and leaves some out. The table records about 140,000 clones, about 80% of them present only once. CDR3 length: 14 amino acids. The germline V gene encodes CDR1 SGDLS and CDR2 YYNGEE. V was pared by 0 bases and J by 7 bases, with 13 bases between. This receptor was obtained from a man aged 35-49 years in good health and CMV-seronegative. The rearrangement uses TRBV9 and TRBJ1-2; D is perhaps TRBD1 (6 bases). The sequencing sample was made of PBMCs. CDR3 region: CASSVATGPTGYTF. CDR3 nucleotides: TGTGCCAGCAGCGTAGCTACAGGGCCAACTGGCTACACCTTC.